This T cell receptor beta chain was captured in a study of T cells after posttransplantation cyclophosphamide. Study findings and constraints: Donor CD8+ memory clones often dominated recipient blood repertoires at later times. After PTCy, TRB diversity resembled that of CNI/methotrexate controls. TRB overlap between skin or GI tissue T cells and blood was limited.

On the day of bone marrow donation, the related graft donor provided peripheral blood. A remark on this clone: What it binds is not known.

This table comes from immunoSEQ multiplex PCR, and its TCRdb copy is limited to in-frame clones, with some not included. The repertoire holds more than 60,000 clones, with 93% as singletons. The sequencing sample was made of PBMCs. The clonotype comes from a woman between 25 and 40 years old in good health and a related stem cell transplant donor.

In DNA, the CDR3 is TGTGCCAGCAGCTTAACCGCCTCGAACACCGGGGAGCTGTTTTTT. Its protein is CASSLTASNTGELFF. The chain combines TRBV7-2 with TRBJ2-2; D gene uncertain. Trimming shortened V by 2 bases and J by 0 bases, and 7 bases separated the two germline ends. CDR1 and CDR2 from the germline V gene are SGHTA and FQGNSA. The CDR3 contains 15 residues.